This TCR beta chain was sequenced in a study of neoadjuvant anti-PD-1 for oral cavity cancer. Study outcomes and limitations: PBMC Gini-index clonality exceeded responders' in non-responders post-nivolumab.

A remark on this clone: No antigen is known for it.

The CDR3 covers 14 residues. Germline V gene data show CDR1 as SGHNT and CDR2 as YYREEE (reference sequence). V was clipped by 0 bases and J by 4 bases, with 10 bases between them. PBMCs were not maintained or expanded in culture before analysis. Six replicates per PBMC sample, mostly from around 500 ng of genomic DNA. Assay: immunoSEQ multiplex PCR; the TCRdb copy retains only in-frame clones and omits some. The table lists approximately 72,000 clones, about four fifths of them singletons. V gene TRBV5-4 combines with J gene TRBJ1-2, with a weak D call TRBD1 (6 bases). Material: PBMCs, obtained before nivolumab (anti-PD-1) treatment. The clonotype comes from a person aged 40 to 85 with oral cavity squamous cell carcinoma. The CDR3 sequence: CASSLEGTTYGYTF. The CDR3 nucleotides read TGTGCCAGCAGCTTGGAGGGGACAACCTATGGCTACACCTTC.